Listed below are T cell receptor beta chains from one sample, sequenced in a study of T-cell memory formation after mild COVID-19. In TCRdb, the 5' RACE reads were re-called with MiXCR into one record per CDR3 protein. The sample carries 200,000 to 250,000 distinct CDR3 sequences, around 10% recorded once. Sequenced sample: PBMCs or a T cell subset sorted from them (not recorded which). These receptors all stem from a young man who had mild COVID-19 (a few samples of this study predate the infection). Cell type and time point are not known. Each CDR3 is given with its conserved first and last residue. Fields, in order: J gene, V gene, clone size, D gene, CDR3 DNA, CDR3 protein. A D gene is named only where the DNA matches it firmly. For some rows the clone size is stated as once, few or many, or as a class when expanded; others skip it.

TRBJ1-6	TRBV11-2	NA	NA	TGTGCCAGCAGCCTGAACCCGACAGTTATGAATTCACCCCTCCACTTT	CASSLNPTVMNSPLHF
TRBJ1-1	TRBV28	once	NA	TGTGCCAGCAGTTGGCCGTTGGGCAGGGGCTTTGACACTGAAGCTTTCTTT	CASSWPLGRGFDTEAFF
TRBJ2-2	TRBV12-3/TRBV12-4	many	NA	TGTGCCAGCAGTTTAATGCAGGGTTCGGCCGGGGAGCTGTTTTTT	CASSLMQGSAGELFF
TRBJ2-1	TRBV20-1	NA	NA	TGCAGTGCCGGGCTTGGGAGCTCCTACAATGAGCAGTTCTTC	CSAGLGSSYNEQFF
TRBJ2-1	TRBV5-4	NA	TRBD1	TGTGCCAGCAGCTTGGAGACAGGGGGATACAATGAGCAGTTCTTC	CASSLETGGYNEQFF
TRBJ1-2	TRBV11-2	NA	NA	TGTGCCAGCAGCTTAGGCCGAGGACTGGGAGGCTACACCTTC	CASSLGRGLGGYTF
TRBJ2-1	TRBV20-1	few	TRBD1	TGCAGTGCTAGCCCGGCCGGGACAGGGATGAATGAGCAGTTCTTC	CSASPAGTGMNEQFF
TRBJ2-2	TRBV5-1	NA	TRBD2	TGCGCCAGCAGCCGGACTAGCGGGGGGGCCCGAGCCGGGGAGCTGTTTTTT	CASSRTSGGARAGELFF
TRBJ1-2	TRBV4-3	NA	TRBD1	TGCGCCAGCAGCCAAGATCGGGACAGTAAGCGCTATGGCTACACCTTC	CASSQDRDSKRYGYTF
TRBJ2-5	TRBV7-9	NA	TRBD1	TGTGCCAGCAGGCCGGGACAGCAAGAGACCCAGTACTTC	CASRPGQQETQYF
TRBJ2-6	TRBV24-1	few	NA	TGTGCCACCAGATTTTGCTCTGGGGCCAACGTCCTGACTTTC	CATRFCSGANVLTF
TRBJ2-1	TRBV7-2	few	TRBD2	TGTGCCAGCAGCTTAAGGGCCCTACGACGGACTAGCGGGGGGGCCTACAATGAGCAGTTCTTC	CASSLRALRRTSGGAYNEQFF
TRBJ1-6	TRBV2	NA	NA	TGTGCCAGCGCTTATCGACAGGCTCCCCGTTCACCCCTCCACTTT	CASAYRQAPRSPLHF
TRBJ2-7	TRBV11-3	NA	TRBD1	TGTGCCAGCAGCTTATCAGGGGGTGACTACGAGCAGTACTTC	CASSLSGGDYEQYF
TRBJ1-4	TRBV9	NA	TRBD1	TGTGCCAGCAGCTCCCGGACAGGGAGTAATGAAAAACTGTTTTTT	CASSSRTGSNEKLFF
TRBJ2-3	TRBV10-2	NA	TRBD2	TGCGCCAGCAGTGATCCGGGGGGGGCTCCAGATACGCAGTATTTT	CASSDPGGAPDTQYF
TRBJ1-5	TRBV5-5	few	NA	TGTGCCAGCAGCTTGCTAGGGTCTTCCAATCAGCCCCAGCATTTT	CASSLLGSSNQPQHF
TRBJ1-6	TRBV27	NA	NA	TGTGCCAGCAGTCCGACAGGTGACTATAATTCACCCCTCCACTTT	CASSPTGDYNSPLHF
TRBJ2-5	TRBV2	few	TRBD2	TGTGCCAGCAGTATCGGGGCTAGCGGGGGAAAAGAGACCCAGTACTTC	CASSIGASGGKETQYF
TRBJ2-3	TRBV27	few	TRBD1	TGTGCCAGCAGAACACAGGGGTGGGCAGATACGCAGTATTTT	CASRTQGWADTQYF
TRBJ2-7	TRBV5-1	few	NA	TGCGCCAGCAGCTTGTCGGCAGGGATGCATTACGAGCAGTACTTC	CASSLSAGMHYEQYF
TRBJ2-1	TRBV5-1	few	TRBD2	TGCGCCAGCAGCTTGAGTAGCGGGGGGGCCAAAGAGCAGTTCTTC	CASSLSSGGAKEQFF
TRBJ2-3	TRBV5-1	many	TRBD2	TGCGCCAGCAGCTTGACTAGCGGGGGGGCAGATACGCAGTATTTT	CASSLTSGGADTQYF
TRBJ2-2	TRBV5-6	few	TRBD2	TGTGCCAGCAGCCAACAGACTAGCGGGGGTTTTGGGGAGCTGTTTTTT	CASSQQTSGGFGELFF
TRBJ2-7	TRBV7-9	many	NA	TGTGCCAGCAGCTTGGAAGAAACAAGCTACGAGCAGTACTTC	CASSLEETSYEQYF
TRBJ2-3	TRBV5-1	many	NA	TGCGCCAGCAGCTTGGAAGGGGACGATACGCAGTATTTT	CASSLEGDDTQYF
TRBJ2-3	TRBV4-3	many	NA	TGCGCCAGCAGCCAAGTTCGGACTGGCGGGGCTCACCGGGATACGCAGTATTTT	CASSQVRTGGAHRDTQYF
TRBJ2-7	TRBV3-1	few	NA	TGTGCCAGCAGCCAGGACTACGAGCAGTACTTC	CASSQDYEQYF
TRBJ2-5	TRBV11-2	NA	TRBD2	TGTGCCAGCAGCGAGTACGGGACTAGGAGAGAGACCCAGTACTTC	CASSEYGTRRETQYF
TRBJ2-1	TRBV13	many	NA	TGTGCCAGCAGCATCCGATCGACAGGGGAGGGAAATGAGCAGTTCTTC	CASSIRSTGEGNEQFF
TRBJ1-2	TRBV10-3	few	NA	TGTGCCATCAGTGATAGCGGAAAAGGGGTATATGGCTACACCTTC	CAISDSGKGVYGYTF
TRBJ1-3	TRBV28	few	TRBD1	TGTGCCAGCAGCAAAGGGGGACAGGGGGGGCACACCATATATTTT	CASSKGGQGGHTIYF
TRBJ2-1	TRBV7-9	few	NA	TGTGTCAGCAGCTTGAGTGAGCAGTTCTTC	CVSSLSEQFF
TRBJ2-5	TRBV7-2	NA	NA	TGTGCCAGCAGCTTAGCAGCTAGTTTTCGAGAGACCCAGTACTTC	CASSLAASFRETQYF
TRBJ1-5	TRBV7-9	many	NA	TGTGCCAGCAGCCCCGACAGTTATCAGCCCCAGCATTTT	CASSPDSYQPQHF
TRBJ2-4	TRBV27	few	NA	TGTGCCAGCAGTCCGTCGGGTATAGCCAAAAACATTCAGTACTTC	CASSPSGIAKNIQYF
TRBJ2-7	TRBV5-6	NA	TRBD1	TGTGCCAGCAGCTTACTCGGGACAGGGACCTACGAGCAGTACTTC	CASSLLGTGTYEQYF
TRBJ2-3	TRBV20-1	few	TRBD2	TGCAGTGCGGCAAATAGCGCGGGGGGCCGGGATACGCAGTATTTT	CSAANSAGGRDTQYF
TRBJ2-5	TRBV4-1	many	NA	TGCGCCAGCAGCCAGATTATAGGCGTTCTGGAGACCCAGTACTTC	CASSQIIGVLETQYF
TRBJ1-1	TRBV7-9	few	NA	TGTGCCAGCAGCTCGAGGGGGAATGAAGCTTTCTTT	CASSSRGNEAFF
TRBJ2-3	TRBV6-5	many	NA	TGTGCCAGCAGTTACTCCCGGGCTACAGATACGCAGTATTTT	CASSYSRATDTQYF
TRBJ2-3	TRBV7-2	NA	TRBD2	TGTGCCAGCAGCGGGGCGGCGACTAGCGGGGTAGATACGCAGTATTTT	CASSGAATSGVDTQYF
TRBJ2-2	TRBV5-1	few	TRBD2	TGCGCCAGCAGCCTGGGAGGGCCGGACGCCGGGGAGCTGTTTTTT	CASSLGGPDAGELFF
TRBJ2-3	TRBV29-1	NA	NA	TGCAGCGTCTCGGGGGTTGTAGATACGCAGTATTTT	CSVSGVVDTQYF
TRBJ1-5	TRBV12-3/TRBV12-4	NA	NA	TGTGCCAGCAGTTTAAGACACGACAATCAGCCCCAGCATTTT	CASSLRHDNQPQHF
TRBJ2-7	TRBV29-1	few	NA	TGCAGCGTTGAAGATCCTGTCAGCTACGAGCAGTACTTC	CSVEDPVSYEQYF
TRBJ2-5	TRBV15	few	NA	TGTGCCACCAGCAGAGACGGCGGGTCAGAGACCCAGTACTTC	CATSRDGGSETQYF
TRBJ2-5	TRBV20-1	NA	TRBD2	TGCAGTGCTAGCCGTGCTAGCGGGGGGCAAGAGACCCAGTACTTC	CSASRASGGQETQYF
TRBJ2-3	TRBV5-1	few	TRBD2	TGCGCCAGCAGCTTGGCGGGGTCTAGCGGGTCTTCAGATACGCAGTATTTT	CASSLAGSSGSSDTQYF
TRBJ2-7	TRBV18	NA	NA	TGTGCCAGCTCACCGGGCGCGGGACTGGGGTACGAGCAGTACTTC	CASSPGAGLGYEQYF
TRBJ2-7	TRBV6-2/TRBV6-3	NA	NA	TGTGCCAGCAGTTTCGACAGATACTACGAGCAGTACTTC	CASSFDRYYEQYF
TRBJ1-6	TRBV4-1	NA	TRBD1	TGCGCCAGCAGCCGCCCGCAGGGGGCGAATAAGTCACCCCTCCACTTT	CASSRPQGANKSPLHF
TRBJ2-3	TRBV6-5	NA	NA	TGTGCCAGCAGTTACCAGGGGAATACGCAGTATTTT	CASSYQGNTQYF